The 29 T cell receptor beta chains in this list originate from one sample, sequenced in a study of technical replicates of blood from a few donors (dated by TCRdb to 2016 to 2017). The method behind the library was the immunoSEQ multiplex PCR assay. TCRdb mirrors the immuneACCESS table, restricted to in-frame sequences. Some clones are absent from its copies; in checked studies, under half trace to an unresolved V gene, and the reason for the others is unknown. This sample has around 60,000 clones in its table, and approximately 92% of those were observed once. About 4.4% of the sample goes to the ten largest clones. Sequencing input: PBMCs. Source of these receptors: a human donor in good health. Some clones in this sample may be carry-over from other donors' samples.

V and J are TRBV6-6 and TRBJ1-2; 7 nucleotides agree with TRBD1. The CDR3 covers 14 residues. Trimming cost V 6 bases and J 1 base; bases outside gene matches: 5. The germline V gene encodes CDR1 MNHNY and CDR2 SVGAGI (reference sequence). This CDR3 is CASRTTGINYGYTF. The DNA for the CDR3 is TGTGCCAGCAGAACGACAGGGATTAACTATGGCTACACCTTC.

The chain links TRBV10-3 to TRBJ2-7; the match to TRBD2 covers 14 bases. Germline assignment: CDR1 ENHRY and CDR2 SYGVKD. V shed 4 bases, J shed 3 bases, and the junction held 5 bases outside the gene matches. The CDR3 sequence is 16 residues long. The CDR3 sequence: CAISAGLAGVHYEQYF. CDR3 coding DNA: TGTGCCATCAGTGCGGGACTAGCGGGAGTTCACTACGAGCAGTACTTC.

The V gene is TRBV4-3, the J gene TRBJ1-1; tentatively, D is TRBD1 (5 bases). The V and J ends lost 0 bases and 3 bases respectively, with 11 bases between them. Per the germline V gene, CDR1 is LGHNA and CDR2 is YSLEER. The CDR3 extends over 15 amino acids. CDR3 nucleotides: TGCGCCAGCAGCCAAGATCTGTCCAGGGACACTGAAGCTTTCTTT. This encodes CASSQDLSRDTEAFF.

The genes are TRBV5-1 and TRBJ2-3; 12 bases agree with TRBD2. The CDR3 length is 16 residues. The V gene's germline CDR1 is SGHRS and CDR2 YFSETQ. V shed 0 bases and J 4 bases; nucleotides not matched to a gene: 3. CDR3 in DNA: TGCGCCAGCAGCTTGGGACTAGCGGGAGTCCCAGATACGCAGTATTTT. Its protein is CASSLGLAGVPDTQYF.

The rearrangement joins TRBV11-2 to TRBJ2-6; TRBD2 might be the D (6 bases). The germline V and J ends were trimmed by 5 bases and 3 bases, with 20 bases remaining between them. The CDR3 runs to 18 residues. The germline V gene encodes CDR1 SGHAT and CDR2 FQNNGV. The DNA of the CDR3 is TGTGCCAGCAGCAATCTACTAGCTGGAGAGATTGGGGCCAACGTCCTGACTTTC. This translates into CASSNLLAGEIGANVLTF.

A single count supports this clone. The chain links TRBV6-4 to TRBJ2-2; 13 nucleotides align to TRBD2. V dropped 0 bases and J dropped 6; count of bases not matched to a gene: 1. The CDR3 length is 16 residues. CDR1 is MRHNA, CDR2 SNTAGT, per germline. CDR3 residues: CASSDSTSGGPGELFF. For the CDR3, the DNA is TGTGCCAGCAGTGACTCGACTAGCGGGGGGCCCGGGGAGCTGTTTTTT.

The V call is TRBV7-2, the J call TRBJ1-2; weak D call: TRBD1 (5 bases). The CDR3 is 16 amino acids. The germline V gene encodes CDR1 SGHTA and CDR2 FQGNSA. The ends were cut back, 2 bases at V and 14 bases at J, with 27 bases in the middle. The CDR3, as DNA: TGTGCCAGCAGCTTAAATTTTGGGGCCGTATCTCAGGGAAGAACCTTC. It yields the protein CASSLNFGAVSQGRTF.

DNA of the CDR3: TGTGCCAGCAGCGTTCAAGGGACTAGTGGCGATACGCAGTATTTT. Amino acid sequence: CASSVQGTSGDTQYF. The rearrangement joins TRBV9 to TRBJ2-3, with 8 bases matching TRBD2. Germline V gives CDR1 SGDLS, CDR2 YYNGEE. V shed 2 bases and J 6 bases; nucleotides not matched to a gene: 8. The CDR3 has 15 residues.

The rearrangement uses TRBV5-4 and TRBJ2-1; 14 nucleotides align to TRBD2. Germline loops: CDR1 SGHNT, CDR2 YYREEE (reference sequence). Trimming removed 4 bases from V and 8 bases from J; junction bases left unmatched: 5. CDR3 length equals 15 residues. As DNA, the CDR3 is TGTGCCAGCAGCCTAGGACTAGCGGGAGGATATGAGCAGTTCTTC. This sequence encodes CASSLGLAGGYEQFF.

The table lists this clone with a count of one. Here the CDR3 reads CASSSYRGQGKEGYTF. CDR3 sequence (DNA): TGTGCCAGCAGCTCCTATAGGGGACAGGGGAAGGAAGGCTACACCTTC. The V gene is TRBV7-2, the J gene TRBJ1-2; 10 bases are shared with TRBD1. Germline-derived CDR1 and CDR2 are SGHTA and FQGNSA. J gave up 8 bases and V 4 bases, and 13 bases lay outside the gene matches. The CDR3 is made up of 16 amino acids. Full variable domain (outside the CDR3, taken from reference TRBV7-2 and TRBJ1-2): GAGVSQSPSNKVTEKGKDVELRCDPISGHTALYWYRQSLGQGLEFLIYFQGNSAPDKSGLPSDRFSAERTGGSVSTLTIQRTQQEDSAVYLCASSSYRGQGKEGYTFGSGTRLTVV.

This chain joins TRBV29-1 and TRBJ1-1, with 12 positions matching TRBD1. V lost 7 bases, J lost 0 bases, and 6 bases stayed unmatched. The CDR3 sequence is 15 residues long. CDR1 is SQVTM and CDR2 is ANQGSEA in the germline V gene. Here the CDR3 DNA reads TGCAGCGGGGGACAGGGGGCAAGCATGAACACTGAAGCTTTCTTT. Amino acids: CSGGQGASMNTEAFF. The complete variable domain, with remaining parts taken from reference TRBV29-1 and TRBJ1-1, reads SAVISQKPSRDICQRGTSLTIQCQVDSQVTMMFWYRQQPGQSLTLIATANQGSEATYESGFVIDKFPISRPNLTFSTLTVSNMSPEDSSIYLCSGGQGASMNTEAFFGQGTRLTVV.

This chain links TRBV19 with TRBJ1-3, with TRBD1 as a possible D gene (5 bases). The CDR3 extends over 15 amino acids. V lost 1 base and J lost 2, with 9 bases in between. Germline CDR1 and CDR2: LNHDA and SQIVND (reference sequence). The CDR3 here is CASSIGVGAGNTIYF. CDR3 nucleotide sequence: TGTGCCAGTAGTATAGGAGTAGGGGCTGGAAACACCATATATTTT.

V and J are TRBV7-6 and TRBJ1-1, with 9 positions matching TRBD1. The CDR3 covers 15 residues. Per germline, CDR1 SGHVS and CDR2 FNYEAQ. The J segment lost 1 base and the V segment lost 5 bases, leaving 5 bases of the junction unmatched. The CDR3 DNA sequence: TGTGCCAGCAGCCCCGGACAGGGGAGGAACACTGAAGCTTTCTTT. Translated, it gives CASSPGQGRNTEAFF.

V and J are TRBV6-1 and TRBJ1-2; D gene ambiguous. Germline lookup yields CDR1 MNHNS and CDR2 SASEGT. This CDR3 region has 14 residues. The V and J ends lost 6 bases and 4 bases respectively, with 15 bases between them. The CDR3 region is CASRGAGIGYGYTF. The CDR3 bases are TGTGCCAGCAGGGGAGCGGGCATCGGCTATGGCTACACCTTC.

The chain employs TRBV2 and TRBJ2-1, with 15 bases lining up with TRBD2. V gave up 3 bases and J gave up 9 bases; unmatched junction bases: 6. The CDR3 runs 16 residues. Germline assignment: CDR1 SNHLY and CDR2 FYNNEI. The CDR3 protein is CASSERTSGRAGEQFF. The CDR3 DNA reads TGTGCCAGCAGTGAGCGGACTAGCGGGAGGGCGGGTGAGCAGTTCTTC.

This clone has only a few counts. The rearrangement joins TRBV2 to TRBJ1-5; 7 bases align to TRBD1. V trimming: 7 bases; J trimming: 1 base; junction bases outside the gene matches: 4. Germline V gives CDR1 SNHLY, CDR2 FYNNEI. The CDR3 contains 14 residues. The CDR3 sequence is CASNRGGSNQPQHF. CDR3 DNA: TGTGCCAGCAACAGGGGCGGAAGCAATCAGCCCCAGCATTTT.

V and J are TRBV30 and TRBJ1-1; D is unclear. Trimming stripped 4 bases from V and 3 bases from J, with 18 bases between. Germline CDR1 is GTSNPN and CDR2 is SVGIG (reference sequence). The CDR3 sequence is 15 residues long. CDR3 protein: CAWTKTGETDTEAFF. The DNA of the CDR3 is TGTGCCTGGACCAAAACCGGGGAAACGGACACTGAAGCTTTCTTT.

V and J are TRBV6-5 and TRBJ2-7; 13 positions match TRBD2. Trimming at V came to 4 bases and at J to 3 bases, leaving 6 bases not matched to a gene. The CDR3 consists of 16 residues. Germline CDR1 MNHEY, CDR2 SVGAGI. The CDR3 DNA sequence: TGTGCCAGCAGTTCATACGGACTAGCGGGGGTCTACGAGCAGTACTTC. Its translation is CASSSYGLAGVYEQYF.

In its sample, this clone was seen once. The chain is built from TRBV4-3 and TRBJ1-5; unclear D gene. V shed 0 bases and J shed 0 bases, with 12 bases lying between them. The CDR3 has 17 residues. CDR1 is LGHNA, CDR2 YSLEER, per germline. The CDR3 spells CASSQDGPGYSNQPQHF. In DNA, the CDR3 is TGCGCCAGCAGCCAAGATGGCCCGGGGTATAGCAATCAGCCCCAGCATTTT.

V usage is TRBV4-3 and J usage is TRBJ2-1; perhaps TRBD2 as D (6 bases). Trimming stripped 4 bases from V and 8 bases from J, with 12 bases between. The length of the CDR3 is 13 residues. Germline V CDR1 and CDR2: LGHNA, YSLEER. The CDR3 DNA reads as TGCGCCAGCAGCCGGGAGGTTGGGGATGAGCAGTTCTTC. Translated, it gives CASSREVGDEQFF.

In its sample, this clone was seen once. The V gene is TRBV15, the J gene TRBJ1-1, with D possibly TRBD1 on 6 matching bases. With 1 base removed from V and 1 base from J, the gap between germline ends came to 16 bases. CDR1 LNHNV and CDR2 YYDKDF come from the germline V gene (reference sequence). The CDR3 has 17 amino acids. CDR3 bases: TGTGCCACCAGCAGAGGGACCACAGGGCTCAGGAACACTGAAGCTTTCTTT. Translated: CATSRGTTGLRNTEAFF.

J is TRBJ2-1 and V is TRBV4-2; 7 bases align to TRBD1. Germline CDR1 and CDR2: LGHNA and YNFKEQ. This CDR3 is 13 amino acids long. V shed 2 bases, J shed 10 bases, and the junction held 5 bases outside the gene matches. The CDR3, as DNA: TGTGCCAGCAGCCAAAACCGACAGGGAGAGCAGTTCTTC. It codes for CASSQNRQGEQFF.

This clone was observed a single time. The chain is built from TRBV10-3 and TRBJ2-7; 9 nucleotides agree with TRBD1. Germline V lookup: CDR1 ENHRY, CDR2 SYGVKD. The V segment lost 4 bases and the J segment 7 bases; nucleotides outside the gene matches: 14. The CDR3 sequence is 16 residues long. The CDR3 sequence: CAISAGQGGSSKEQYF. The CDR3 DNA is TGTGCCATCAGTGCGGGACAGGGAGGGAGTTCGAAGGAGCAGTACTTC.

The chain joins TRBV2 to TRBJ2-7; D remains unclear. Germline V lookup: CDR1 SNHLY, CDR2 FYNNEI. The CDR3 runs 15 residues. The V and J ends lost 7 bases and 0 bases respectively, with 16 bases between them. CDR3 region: CASNGLARFSYEQYF. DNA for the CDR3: TGTGCCAGCAACGGCTTAGCCCGTTTCTCCTACGAGCAGTACTTC.

As DNA, the CDR3 is TGTGCCAGCAGTATCACAGGGGGGATTAACTATGGCTACACCTTC. Residues: CASSITGGINYGYTF. J is TRBJ1-2 and V is TRBV7-9, with 8 bases fitting TRBD1. V lost 6 bases to trimming and J lost 1 base; unmatched junction nucleotides: 7. Germline V gene data show CDR1 as SEHNR and CDR2 as FQNEAQ (reference sequence). The length of the CDR3 is 15 residues.

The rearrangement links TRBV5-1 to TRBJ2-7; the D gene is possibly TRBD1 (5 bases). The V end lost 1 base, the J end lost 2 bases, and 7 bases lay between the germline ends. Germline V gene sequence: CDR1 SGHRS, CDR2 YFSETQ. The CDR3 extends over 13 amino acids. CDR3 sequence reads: CASSLQGTYEQYF. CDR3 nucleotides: TGCGCCAGCAGCTTGCAGGGAACCTACGAGCAGTACTTC.

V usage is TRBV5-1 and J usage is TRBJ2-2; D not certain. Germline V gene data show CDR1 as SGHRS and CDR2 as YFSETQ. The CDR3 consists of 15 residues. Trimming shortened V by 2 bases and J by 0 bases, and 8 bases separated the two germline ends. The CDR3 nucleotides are TGCGCCAGCAGCTTCGGCAGGCCGAACACCGGGGAGCTGTTTTTT. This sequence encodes CASSFGRPNTGELFF.

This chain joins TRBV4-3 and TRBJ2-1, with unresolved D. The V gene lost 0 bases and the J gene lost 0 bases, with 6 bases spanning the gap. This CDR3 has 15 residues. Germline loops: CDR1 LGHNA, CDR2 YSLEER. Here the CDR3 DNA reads TGCGCCAGCAGCCAAGATCAGCGCTCCTACAATGAGCAGTTCTTC. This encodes CASSQDQRSYNEQFF.

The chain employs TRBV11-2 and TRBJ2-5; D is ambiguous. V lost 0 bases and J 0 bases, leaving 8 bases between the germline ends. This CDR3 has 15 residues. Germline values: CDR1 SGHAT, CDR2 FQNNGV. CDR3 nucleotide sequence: TGTGCCAGCAGCTTAGATGGGCACCACCAAGAGACCCAGTACTTC. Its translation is CASSLDGHHQETQYF.